This T cell receptor beta chain was sequenced in a study of cytotoxic CD8 clonotypes in ibrutinib-treated CLL. The overall study: Approximately ten relapsed/refractory, approximately 15 treatment-naive; roughly 17 IGHV unmutated. The authors obtained response samples at a median of around eleven months of treatment, range 6 to 36.

Sequenced by immunoSEQ multiplex PCR; TCRdb stores in-frame clones only, minus some. The table has over 95,000 clones, 58% seen once; the top ten hold approximately 35%. Overall study results and limits: Sustained-remission and progressing patients had unequal sampling times. Clonotypes that were public were uncommon, and they contracted or stayed stable on treatment.

With 4 bases removed from V and 2 bases from J, the gap between germline ends came to 16 bases. The CDR3 extends over 15 amino acids. Germline CDR1 reads SGHRS; CDR2 reads YFSETQ. Concerning this clone itself: Its antigen is still unknown.

Sequenced material: PBMCs, taken after 24 months of ibrutinib treatment. The chain carries TRBV5-1 and TRBJ2-7; D may match TRBD1 or TRBD2 (6 bases each). The source is a human donor with chronic lymphocytic leukemia. In DNA, the CDR3 is TGCGCCAGCAGCCCGAGTGGGGGGCTCACCTACGAGCAGTACTTC. It translates to CASSPSGGLTYEQYF.